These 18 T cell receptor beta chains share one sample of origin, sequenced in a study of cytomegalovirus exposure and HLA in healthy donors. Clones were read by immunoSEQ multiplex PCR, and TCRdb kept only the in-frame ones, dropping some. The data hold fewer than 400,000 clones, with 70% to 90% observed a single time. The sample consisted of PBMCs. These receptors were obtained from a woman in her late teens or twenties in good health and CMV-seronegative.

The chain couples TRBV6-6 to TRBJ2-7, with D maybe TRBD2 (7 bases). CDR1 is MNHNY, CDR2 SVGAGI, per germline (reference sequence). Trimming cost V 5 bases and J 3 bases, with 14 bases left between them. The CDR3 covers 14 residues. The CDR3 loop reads CASSPGGQNYEQYF. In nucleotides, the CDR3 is TGTGCCAGCAGTCCCGGGGGGCAGAACTACGAGCAGTACTTC.

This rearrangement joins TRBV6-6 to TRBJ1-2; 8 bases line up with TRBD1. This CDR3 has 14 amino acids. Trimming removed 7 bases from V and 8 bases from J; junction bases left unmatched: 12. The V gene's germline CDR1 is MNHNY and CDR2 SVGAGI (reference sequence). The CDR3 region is CASTLQDREGGYTF. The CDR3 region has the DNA TGTGCCAGCACACTCCAGGACAGGGAAGGCGGCTACACCTTC.

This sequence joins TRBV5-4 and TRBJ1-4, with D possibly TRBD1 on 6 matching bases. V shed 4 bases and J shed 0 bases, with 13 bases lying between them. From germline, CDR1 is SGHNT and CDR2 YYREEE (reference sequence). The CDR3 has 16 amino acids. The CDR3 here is CASSPGGAATNEKLFF. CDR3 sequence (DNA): TGTGCCAGCAGCCCGGGGGGGGCTGCAACTAATGAAAAACTGTTTTTT. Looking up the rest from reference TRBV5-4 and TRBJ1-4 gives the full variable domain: ETGVTQSPTHLIKTRGQQVTLRCSSQSGHNTVSWYQQALGQGPQFIFQYYREEENGRGNFPPRFSGLQFPNYSSELNVNALELDDSALYLCASSPGGAATNEKLFFGSGTQLSVL.

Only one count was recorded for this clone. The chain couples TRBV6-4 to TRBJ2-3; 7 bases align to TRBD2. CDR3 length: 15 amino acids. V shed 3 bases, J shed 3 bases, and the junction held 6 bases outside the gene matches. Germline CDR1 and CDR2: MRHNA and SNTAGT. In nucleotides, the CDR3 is TGTGCCAGCAGTGAAGGCGGGGGAGGAACAGATACGCAGTATTTT. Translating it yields CASSEGGGGTDTQYF.

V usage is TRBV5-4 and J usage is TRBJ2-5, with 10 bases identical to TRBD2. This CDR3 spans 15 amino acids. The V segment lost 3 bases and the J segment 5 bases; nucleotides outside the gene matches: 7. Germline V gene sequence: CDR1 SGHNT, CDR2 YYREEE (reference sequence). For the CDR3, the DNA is TGTGCCAGCAGCTCCCTCCTAGCGGGAGCGGAGACCCAGTACTTC. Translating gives CASSSLLAGAETQYF.

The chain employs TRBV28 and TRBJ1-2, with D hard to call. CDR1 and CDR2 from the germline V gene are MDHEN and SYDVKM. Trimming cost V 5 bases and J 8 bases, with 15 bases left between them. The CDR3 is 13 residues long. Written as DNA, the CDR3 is TGTGCCAGCAGTCCTCCACAGACGGGAGGCTACACCTTC. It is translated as CASSPPQTGGYTF.

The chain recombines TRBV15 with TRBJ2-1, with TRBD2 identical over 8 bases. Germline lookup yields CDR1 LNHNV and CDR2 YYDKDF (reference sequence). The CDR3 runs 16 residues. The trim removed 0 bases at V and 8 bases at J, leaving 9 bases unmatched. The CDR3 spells CATSRDRGSGGDEQFF. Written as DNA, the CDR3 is TGTGCCACCAGCAGAGATCGGGGATCGGGAGGGGATGAGCAGTTCTTC.

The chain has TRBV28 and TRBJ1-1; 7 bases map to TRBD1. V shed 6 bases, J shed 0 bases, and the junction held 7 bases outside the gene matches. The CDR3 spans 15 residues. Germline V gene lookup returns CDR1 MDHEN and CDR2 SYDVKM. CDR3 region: CASRRGGRMNTEAFF. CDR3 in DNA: TGTGCCAGCAGAAGAGGGGGCCGAATGAACACTGAAGCTTTCTTT.

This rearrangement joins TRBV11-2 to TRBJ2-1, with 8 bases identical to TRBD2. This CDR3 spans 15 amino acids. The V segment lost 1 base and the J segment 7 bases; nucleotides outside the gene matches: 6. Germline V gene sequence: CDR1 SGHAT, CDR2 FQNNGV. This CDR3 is CASSLAGGSGNEQFF. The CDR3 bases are TGTGCCAGCAGCTTAGCGGGAGGGAGTGGAAATGAGCAGTTCTTC.

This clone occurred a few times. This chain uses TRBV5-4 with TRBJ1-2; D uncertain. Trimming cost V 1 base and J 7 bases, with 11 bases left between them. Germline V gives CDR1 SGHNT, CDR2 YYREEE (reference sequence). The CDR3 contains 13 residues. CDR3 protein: CASSLWVSLGYTF. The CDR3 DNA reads TGTGCCAGCAGCTTGTGGGTTAGCCTTGGCTACACCTTC.

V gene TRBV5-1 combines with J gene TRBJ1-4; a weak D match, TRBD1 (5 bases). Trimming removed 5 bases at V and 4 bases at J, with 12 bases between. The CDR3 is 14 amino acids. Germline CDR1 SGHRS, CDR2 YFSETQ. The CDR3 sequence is CASRSGGDNEKLFF. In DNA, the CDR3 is TGCGCCAGCAGATCGGGGGGTGATAATGAAAAACTGTTTTTT.

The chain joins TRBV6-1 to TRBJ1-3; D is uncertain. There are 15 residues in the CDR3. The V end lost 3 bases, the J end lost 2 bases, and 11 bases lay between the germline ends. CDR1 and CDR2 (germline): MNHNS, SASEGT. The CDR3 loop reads CASSDGPQAGNTIYF. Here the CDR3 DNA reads TGTGCCAGCAGTGATGGGCCCCAGGCTGGAAACACCATATATTTT.

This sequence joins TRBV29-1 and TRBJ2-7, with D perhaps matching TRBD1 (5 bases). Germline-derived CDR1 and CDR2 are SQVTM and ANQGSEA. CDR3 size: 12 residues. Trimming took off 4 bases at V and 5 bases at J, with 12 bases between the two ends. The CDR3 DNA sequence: TGCAGCGTTGCGGATGGGGCCAACGAGCAGTACTTC. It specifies CSVADGANEQYF.

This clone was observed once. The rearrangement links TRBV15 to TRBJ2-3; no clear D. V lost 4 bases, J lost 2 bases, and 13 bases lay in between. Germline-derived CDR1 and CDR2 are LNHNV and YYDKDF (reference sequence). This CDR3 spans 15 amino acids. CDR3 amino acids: CATSKERSLTDTQYF. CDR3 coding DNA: TGTGCCACCAGCAAGGAGCGAAGCCTCACAGATACGCAGTATTTT.

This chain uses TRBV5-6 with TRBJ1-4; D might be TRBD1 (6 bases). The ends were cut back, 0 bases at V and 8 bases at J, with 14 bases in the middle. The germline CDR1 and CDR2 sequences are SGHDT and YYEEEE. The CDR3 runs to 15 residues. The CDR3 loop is CASSLGAGQQEKLFF. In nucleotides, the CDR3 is TGTGCCAGCAGCTTGGGTGCTGGACAGCAGGAAAAACTGTTTTTT.

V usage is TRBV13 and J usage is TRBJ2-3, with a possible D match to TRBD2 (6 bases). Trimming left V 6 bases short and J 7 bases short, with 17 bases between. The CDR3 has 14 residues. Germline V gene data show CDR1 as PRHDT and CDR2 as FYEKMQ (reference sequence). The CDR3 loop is CASRKAGSSNTQYF. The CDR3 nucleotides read TGTGCCAGCAGGAAGGCGGGATCGTCAAATACGCAGTATTTT. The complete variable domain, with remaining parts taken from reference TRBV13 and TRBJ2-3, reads AAGVIQSPRHLIKEKRETATLKCYPIPRHDTVYWYQQGPGQDPQFLISFYEKMQSDKGSIPDRFSAQQFSDYHSELNMSSLELGDSALYFCASRKAGSSNTQYFGPGTRLTVL.

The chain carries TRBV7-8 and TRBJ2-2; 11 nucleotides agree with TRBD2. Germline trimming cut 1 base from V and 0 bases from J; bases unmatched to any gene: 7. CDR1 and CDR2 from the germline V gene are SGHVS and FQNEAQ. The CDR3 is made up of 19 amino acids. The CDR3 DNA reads TGTGCCAGCAGCTTAGTCAAGGGGACTAGCGGAGCGAACACCGGGGAGCTGTTTTTT. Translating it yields CASSLVKGTSGANTGELFF.

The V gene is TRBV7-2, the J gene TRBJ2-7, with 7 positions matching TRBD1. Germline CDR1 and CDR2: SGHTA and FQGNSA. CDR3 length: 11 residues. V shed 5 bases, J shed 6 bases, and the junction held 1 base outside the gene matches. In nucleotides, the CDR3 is TGTGCCAGCAGCCAGGGGGTCGAGCAGTACTTC. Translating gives CASSQGVEQYF.